This entry describes one TCR beta chain. Its specificity is not known. Just one base apart from a much larger clone, this may be a read error. CDR1 is ENHRY and CDR2 is SYGVKD in the germline V gene. The CDR3 totals 19 residues. After removal of 3 bases from V and 7 bases from J, the junction contained 14 bases not matched to a gene. A distinct unique molecular identifier was carried by each TCR cDNA molecule. TCRdb passed the 5' RACE reads through MiXCR, listing each CDR3 protein once. The sample has 21,000 or so distinct CDR3 sequences, under 6.5% seen once. This specimen comes from a study of spatial heterogeneity in lung cancer. Study information: In tumor regions, TCR transcript counts tracked strongly with a T cell module score from matched bulk RNA-seq.

Whole-study findings and limits: Expanded intratumoral alpha and beta TCR counts tracked tumor mutation counts.

The time point denotes: sample taken at primary tumor resection. A total of around 72 untreated early-stage non-small cell lung cancer patients served as donors. The authors sequenced whole RNA from tumor, nontumor lung or frozen PBMC without sorting. The rearrangement links TRBV10-3 to TRBJ2-3; 15 nucleotides align to TRBD2. The TCR was taken from a male donor with early-stage non-small cell lung cancer. Sample: lung tumor tissue, taken at surgery. The CDR3 DNA sequence: TGTGCCATCAGTGAATGGGGAGGACTAGCGGGAGGGCCGGTGAATACGCAGTATTTT. Encoded protein: CAISEWGGLAGGPVNTQYF.